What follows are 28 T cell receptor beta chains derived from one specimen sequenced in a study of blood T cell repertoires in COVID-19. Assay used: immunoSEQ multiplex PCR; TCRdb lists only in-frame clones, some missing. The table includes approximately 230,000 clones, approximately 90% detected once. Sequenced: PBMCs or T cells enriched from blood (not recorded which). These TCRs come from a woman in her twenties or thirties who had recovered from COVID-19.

The CDR3 region is CASSDSGGYTF. CDR3 sequence (DNA): TGTGCCAGCAGTGATAGCGGTGGCTACACCTTC. The chain links TRBV28 to TRBJ1-2; D gene unclear. This CDR3 is built from 11 residues. Germline V gives CDR1 MDHEN, CDR2 SYDVKM. Deletions cut 5 bases from V and 7 bases from J, with 8 bases between.

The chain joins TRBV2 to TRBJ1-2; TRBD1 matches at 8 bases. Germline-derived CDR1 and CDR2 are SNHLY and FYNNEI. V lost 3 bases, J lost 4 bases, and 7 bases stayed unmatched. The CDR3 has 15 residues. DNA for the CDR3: TGTGCCAGCAGTGACTCCCCAGGGGGCTTCTATGGCTACACCTTC. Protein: CASSDSPGGFYGYTF.

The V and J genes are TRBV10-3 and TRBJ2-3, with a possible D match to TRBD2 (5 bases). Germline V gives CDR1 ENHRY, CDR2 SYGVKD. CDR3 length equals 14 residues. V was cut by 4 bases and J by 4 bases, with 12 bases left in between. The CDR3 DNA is TGTGCCATCAGTGGCGAGAGGGCGGCAGATACGCAGTATTTT. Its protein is CAISGERAADTQYF.

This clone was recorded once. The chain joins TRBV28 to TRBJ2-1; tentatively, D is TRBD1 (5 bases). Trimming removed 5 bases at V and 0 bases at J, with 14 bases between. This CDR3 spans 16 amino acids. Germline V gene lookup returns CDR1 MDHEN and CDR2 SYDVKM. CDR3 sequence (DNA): TGTGCCAGCAGTCCCCCAGGGCTGAGCTCCTACAATGAGCAGTTCTTC. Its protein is CASSPPGLSSYNEQFF.

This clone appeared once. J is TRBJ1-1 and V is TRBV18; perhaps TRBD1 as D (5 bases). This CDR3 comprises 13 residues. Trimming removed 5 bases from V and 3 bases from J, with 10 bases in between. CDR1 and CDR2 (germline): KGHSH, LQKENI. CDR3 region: CASSAPGYTEAFF. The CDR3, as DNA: TGTGCCAGCTCAGCCCCAGGGTACACTGAAGCTTTCTTT. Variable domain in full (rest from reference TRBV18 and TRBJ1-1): NAGVMQNPRHLVRRRGQEARLRCSPMKGHSHVYWYRQLPEEGLKFMVYLQKENIIDESGMPKERFSAEFPKEGPSILRIQQVVRGDSAAYFCASSAPGYTEAFFGQGTRLTVV.

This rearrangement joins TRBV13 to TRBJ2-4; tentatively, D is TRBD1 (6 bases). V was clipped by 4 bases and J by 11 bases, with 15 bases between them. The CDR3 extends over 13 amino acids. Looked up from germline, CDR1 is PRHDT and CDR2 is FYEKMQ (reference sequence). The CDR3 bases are TGTGCCAGCAGCTCGGACAGAAAAACATTTCAGTACTTC. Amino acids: CASSSDRKTFQYF. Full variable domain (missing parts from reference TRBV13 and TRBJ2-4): AAGVIQSPRHLIKEKRETATLKCYPIPRHDTVYWYQQGPGQDPQFLISFYEKMQSDKGSIPDRFSAQQFSDYHSELNMSSLELGDSALYFCASSSDRKTFQYFGAGTRLSVL.

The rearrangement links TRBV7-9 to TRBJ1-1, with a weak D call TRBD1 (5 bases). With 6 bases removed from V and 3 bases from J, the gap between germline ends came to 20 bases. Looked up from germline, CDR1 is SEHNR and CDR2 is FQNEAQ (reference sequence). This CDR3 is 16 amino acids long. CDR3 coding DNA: TGTGCCAGCAGTTCCTCGGGGACGGGGGTTGACACTGAAGCTTTCTTT. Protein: CASSSSGTGVDTEAFF.

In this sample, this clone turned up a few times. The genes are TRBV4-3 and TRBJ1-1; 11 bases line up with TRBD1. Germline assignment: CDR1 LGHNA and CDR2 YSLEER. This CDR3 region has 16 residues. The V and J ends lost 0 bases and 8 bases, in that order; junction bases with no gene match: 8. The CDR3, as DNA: TGCGCCAGCAGCCAAGATGGGGGGACAGGGGGAACCGAAGCTTTCTTT. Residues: CASSQDGGTGGTEAFF.

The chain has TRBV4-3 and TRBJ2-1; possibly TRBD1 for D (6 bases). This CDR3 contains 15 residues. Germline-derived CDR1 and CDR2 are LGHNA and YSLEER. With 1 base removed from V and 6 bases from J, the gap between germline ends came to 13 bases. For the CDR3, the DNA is TGCGCCAGCAGCCAAGGCTTACAGGGATTCAATGAGCAGTTCTTC. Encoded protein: CASSQGLQGFNEQFF.

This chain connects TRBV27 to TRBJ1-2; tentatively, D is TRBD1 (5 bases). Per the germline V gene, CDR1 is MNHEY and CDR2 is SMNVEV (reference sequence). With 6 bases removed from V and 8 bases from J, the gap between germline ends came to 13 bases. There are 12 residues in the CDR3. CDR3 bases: TGTGCCAGCAGGGGGACTTTTGGAGGCTACACCTTC. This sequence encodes CASRGTFGGYTF.

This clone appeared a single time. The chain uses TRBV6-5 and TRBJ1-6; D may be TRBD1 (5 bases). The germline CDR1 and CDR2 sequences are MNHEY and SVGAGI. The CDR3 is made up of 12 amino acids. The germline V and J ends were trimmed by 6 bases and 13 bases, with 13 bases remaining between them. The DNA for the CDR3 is TGTGCCAGCAGCCAGGGACTCAGCCCCCTCCACTTT. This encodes CASSQGLSPLHF.

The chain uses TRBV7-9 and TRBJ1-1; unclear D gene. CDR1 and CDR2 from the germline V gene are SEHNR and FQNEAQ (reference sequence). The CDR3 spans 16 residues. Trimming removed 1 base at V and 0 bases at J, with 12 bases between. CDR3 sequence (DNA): TGTGCCAGCAGCTTAGGGGTCACCAGGATGAACACTGAAGCTTTCTTT. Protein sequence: CASSLGVTRMNTEAFF.

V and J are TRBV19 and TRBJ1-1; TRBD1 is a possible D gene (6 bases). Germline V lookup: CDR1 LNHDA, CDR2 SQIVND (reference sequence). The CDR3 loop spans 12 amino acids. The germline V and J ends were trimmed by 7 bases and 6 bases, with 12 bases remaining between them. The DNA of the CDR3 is TGTGCCAGTAAACGGCCAGGGGCTGAAGCTTTCTTT. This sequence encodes CASKRPGAEAFF. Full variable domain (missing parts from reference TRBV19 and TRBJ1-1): DGGITQSPKYLFRKEGQNVTLSCEQNLNHDAMYWYRQDPGQGLRLIYYSQIVNDFQKGDIAEGYSVSREKKESFPLTVTSAQKNPTAFYLCASKRPGAEAFFGQGTRLTVV.

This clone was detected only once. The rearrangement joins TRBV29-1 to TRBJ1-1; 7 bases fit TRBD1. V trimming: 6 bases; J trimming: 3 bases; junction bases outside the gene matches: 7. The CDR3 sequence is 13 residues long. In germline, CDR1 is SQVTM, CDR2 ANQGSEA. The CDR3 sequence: CSVRTGTYTEAFF. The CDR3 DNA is TGCAGCGTCCGGACAGGTACTTACACTGAAGCTTTCTTT.

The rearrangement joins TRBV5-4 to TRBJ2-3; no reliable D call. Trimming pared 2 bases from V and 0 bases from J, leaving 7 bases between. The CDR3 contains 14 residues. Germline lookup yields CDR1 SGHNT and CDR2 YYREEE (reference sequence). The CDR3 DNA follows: TGTGCCAGCAGCTTTCGCGCTAGCACAGATACGCAGTATTTT. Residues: CASSFRASTDTQYF.

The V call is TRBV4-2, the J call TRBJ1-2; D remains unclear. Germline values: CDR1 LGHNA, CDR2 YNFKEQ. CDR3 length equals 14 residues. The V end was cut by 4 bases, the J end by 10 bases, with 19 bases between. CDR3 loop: CASSRRGGREDYTF. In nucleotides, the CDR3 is TGTGCCAGCAGCCGCAGAGGAGGTCGTGAAGACTACACCTTC.

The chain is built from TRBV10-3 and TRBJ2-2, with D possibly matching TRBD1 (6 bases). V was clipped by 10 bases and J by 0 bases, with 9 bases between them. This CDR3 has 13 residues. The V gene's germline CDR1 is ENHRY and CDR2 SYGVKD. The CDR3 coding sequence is TGTGCCACGCGGACAGCGAACACCGGGGAGCTGTTTTTT. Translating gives CATRTANTGELFF.

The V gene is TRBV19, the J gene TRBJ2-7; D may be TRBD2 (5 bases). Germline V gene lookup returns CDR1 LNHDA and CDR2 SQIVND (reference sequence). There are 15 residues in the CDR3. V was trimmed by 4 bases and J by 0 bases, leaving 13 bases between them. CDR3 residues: CASSTSPGSSYEQYF. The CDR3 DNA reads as TGTGCCAGTAGTACTTCTCCGGGGAGCTCCTACGAGCAGTACTTC.

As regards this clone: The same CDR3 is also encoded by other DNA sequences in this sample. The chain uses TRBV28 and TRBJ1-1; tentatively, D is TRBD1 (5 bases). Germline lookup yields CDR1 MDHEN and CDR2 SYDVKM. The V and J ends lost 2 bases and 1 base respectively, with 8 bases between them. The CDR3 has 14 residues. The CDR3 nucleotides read TGTGCCAGCAGTTTAGGACAAGAGAACACTGAAGCTTTCTTT. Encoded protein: CASSLGQENTEAFF.

CDR3 region: CASSLGTFIPSGANVLTF. The CDR3 nucleotides are TGTGCCAGCAGCTTGGGGACATTTATCCCTTCTGGGGCCAACGTCCTGACTTTC. The chain uses TRBV5-6 and TRBJ2-6; a weak D match, TRBD1 (5 bases). Germline-derived CDR1 and CDR2 are SGHDT and YYEEEE. This CDR3 is 18 amino acids long. V shed 0 bases and J shed 1 base, with 14 bases lying between them.

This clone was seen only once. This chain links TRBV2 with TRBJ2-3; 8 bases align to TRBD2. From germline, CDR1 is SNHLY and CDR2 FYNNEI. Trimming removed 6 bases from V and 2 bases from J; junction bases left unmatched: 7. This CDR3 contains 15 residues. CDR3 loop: CASRRGGSSTDTQYF. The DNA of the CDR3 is TGTGCCAGCAGACGGGGGGGATCCTCCACAGATACGCAGTATTTT. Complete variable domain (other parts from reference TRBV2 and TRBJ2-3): EPEVTQTPSHQVTQMGQEVILRCVPISNHLYFYWYRQILGQKVEFLVSFYNNEISEKSEIFDDQFSVERPDGSNFTLKIRSTKLEDSAMYFCASRRGGSSTDTQYFGPGTRLTVL.

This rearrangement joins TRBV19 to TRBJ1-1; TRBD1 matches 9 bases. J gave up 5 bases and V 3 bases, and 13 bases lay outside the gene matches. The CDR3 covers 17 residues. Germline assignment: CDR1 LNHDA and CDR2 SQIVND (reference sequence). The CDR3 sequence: CASSMGLRQGVGTEAFF. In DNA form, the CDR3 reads TGTGCCAGTAGTATGGGTTTGCGACAGGGGGTAGGGACTGAAGCTTTCTTT.

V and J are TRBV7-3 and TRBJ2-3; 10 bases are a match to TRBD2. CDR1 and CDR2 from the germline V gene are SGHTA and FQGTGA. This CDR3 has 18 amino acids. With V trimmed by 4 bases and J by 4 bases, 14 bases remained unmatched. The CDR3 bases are TGTGCCAGCAGCTCTTCTAGCGGGAGTCATACAAGGGCAGATACGCAGTATTTT. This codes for CASSSSSGSHTRADTQYF.

CDR3 amino acids: CAWRPEGQGTF. The CDR3 DNA reads as TGTGCCTGGAGACCGGAGGGACAGGGCACCTTC. The rearrangement joins TRBV30 to TRBJ1-2; TRBD1 agrees at 9 bases. CDR1 and CDR2 from the germline V gene are GTSNPN and SVGIG (reference sequence). This CDR3 has 11 amino acids. Losses at the gene ends were 3 bases for V and 13 bases for J; bases not matched to a gene: 6.

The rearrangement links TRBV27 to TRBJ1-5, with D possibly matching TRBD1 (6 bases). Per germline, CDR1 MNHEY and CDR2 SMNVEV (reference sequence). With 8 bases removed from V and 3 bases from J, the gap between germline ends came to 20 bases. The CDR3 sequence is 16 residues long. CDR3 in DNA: TGTGCCAGCTCTCCCAGGGCCGGACAGATCAATCAGCCCCAGCATTTT. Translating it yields CASSPRAGQINQPQHF.

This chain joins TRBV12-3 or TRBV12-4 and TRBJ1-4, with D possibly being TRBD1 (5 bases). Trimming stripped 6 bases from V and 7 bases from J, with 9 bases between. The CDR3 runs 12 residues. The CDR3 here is CASRGGSEKLFF. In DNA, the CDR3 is TGTGCCAGCAGGGGGGGGAGTGAAAAACTGTTTTTT.

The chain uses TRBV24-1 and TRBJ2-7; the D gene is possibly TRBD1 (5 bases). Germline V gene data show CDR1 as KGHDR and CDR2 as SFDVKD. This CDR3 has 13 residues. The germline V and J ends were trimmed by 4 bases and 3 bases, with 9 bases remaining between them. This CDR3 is CATSEIDSYEQYF. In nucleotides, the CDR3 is TGTGCCACCAGTGAAATTGACAGCTACGAGCAGTACTTC.

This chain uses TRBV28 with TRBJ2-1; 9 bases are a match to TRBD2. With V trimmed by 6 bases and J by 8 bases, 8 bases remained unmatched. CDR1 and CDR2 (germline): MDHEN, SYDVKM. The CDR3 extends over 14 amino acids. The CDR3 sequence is CASRLAGKFYEQFF. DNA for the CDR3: TGTGCCAGCAGGCTAGCGGGAAAGTTCTATGAGCAGTTCTTC.